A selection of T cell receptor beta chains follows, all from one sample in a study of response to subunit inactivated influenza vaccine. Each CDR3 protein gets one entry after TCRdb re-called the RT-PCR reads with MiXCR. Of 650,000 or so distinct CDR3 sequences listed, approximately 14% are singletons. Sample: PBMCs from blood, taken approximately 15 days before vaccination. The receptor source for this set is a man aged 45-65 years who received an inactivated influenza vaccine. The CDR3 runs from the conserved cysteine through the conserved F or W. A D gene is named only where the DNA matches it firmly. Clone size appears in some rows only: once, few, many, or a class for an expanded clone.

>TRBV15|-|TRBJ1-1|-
TGTGCCACCAGCAGAGATCAGGCAGGGGCCACTGAAGCTTTCTTT
CATSRDQAGATEAFF
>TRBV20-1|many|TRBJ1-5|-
TGCAGTGCTAGAGTACAGTTAAATCAGCCCCAGCATTTT
CSARVQLNQPQHF
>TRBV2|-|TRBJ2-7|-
TGTGCCAGCAGTTCTAGACAGAACGAGCAGTACTTC
CASSSRQNEQYF
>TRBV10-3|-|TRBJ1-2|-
TGTGCCATCAGTGAGTCGGGACAAAGCGGCTACACCTTC
CAISESGQSGYTF
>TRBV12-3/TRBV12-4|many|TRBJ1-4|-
TGTGCCAGCAGTTTACTCCAGGGCCGTAATGAAAAACTGTTTTTT
CASSLLQGRNEKLFF
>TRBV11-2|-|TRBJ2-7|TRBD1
TGTGCCAGCAGCTTAGACACAGGGGTGGCCTACGAGCAGTACTTC
CASSLDTGVAYEQYF
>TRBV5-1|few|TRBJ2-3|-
TGCGCCAGCAGCTCCCCCGGACGGGGGGATACGCAGTATTTT
CASSSPGRGDTQYF
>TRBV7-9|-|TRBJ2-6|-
TGTGCCAGCAGTCATACATACAGCTCTGGGGCCAACGTCCTGACTTTC
CASSHTYSSGANVLTF
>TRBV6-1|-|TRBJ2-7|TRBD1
TGTGCCAGCAGTCCGACAGGGGGCCTCGGCGAGCAGTACTTC
CASSPTGGLGEQYF
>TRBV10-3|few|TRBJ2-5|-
TGTGCCATCAGAAGCTTAGTTGAGGAGACCCAGTACTTC
CAIRSLVEETQYF
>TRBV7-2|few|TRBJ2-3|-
TGTGCCAGCAGCTTAAGCCCGGGGAGCACAGATACGCAGTATTTT
CASSLSPGSTDTQYF
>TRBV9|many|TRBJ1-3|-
TGTGCCAGCAGCGTAAGTGGAAGGTTGAATGGAAACACCATATATTTT
CASSVSGRLNGNTIYF
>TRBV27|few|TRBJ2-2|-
TGTGCCAGCAGTTTAAAGAGCGGGAACACCGGGGAGCTGTTTTTT
CASSLKSGNTGELFF
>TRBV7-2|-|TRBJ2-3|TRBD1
TGTGCCAGCAGCTCCAGACAGGGGGCGCCCGCAGATACGCAGTATTTT
CASSSRQGAPADTQYF